The present T cell receptor (beta chain) was sequenced within a study of resident and recirculating memory T cells in vitiligo. Study information: Shave-biopsy epidermis from lesional and nonlesional skin was sequenced alongside PBMCs. General study results and limits: Clonality differed among vitiligo lesions, with no unique dominant clone. Different lesions suggested infiltration by different T cell clones.

Remarks on this clone: Antigen: not known.

Stable vitiligo meant no lesion change over the previous 6 months. Produced via immunoSEQ multiplex PCR; TCRdb's table is partial and in-frame only. The repertoire holds 75,000 to 85,000 clones, about 90% seen once, with approximately 5.4% in the top ten. The germline V gene encodes CDR1 SEHNR and CDR2 FQNEAQ (reference sequence). V lost 6 bases and J lost 8; bases outside the gene matches: 14. This CDR3 spans 16 amino acids. The sequencing sample was made of blood. The chain combines TRBV7-9 with TRBJ2-1; 9 bases map to TRBD1. This receptor was identified in a male donor with vitiligo. CDR3 sequence: CASRQRRQGVWDEQFF. For the CDR3, the DNA is TGTGCCAGCAGGCAAAGACGACAGGGGGTTTGGGATGAGCAGTTCTTC.